Listed below are T cell receptor beta chains from one sample, sequenced in a study of T cells in Graves' hyperthyroidism and ophthalmopathy. One entry per CDR3 protein, called by TCRdb with MiXCR from the multiplex PCR reads. The sample yields about 380,000 distinct CDR3 sequences, roughly 20% seen once. The sample comprised blood. These receptors were taken from a man between 18 and 35 years old with Graves' ophthalmopathy. Both conserved end residues are part of each CDR3. Each record gives: clone size, V gene, J gene, D gene, CDR3 DNA, CDR3 protein. A D gene is named only where the DNA matches it firmly. Part of the rows lack a size; the others show once, few, many or a class for expanded clones.

many	TRBV29-1	TRBJ1-1	.	TGCAGCGTTTCTTGGGGAGGGGACACTGAAGCTTTCTTT	CSVSWGGDTEAFF
many	TRBV12-3/TRBV12-4	TRBJ1-1	TRBD1	TGTGCCACCCTTTCTGGGACAGGGGGCGCGGGTACTGAAGCTTTCTTT	CATLSGTGGAGTEAFF
many	TRBV20-1	TRBJ1-1	TRBD1	TGCAGTGCTAGATCGGGAGGGGGCGGAACTGAAGCTTTCTTT	CSARSGGGGTEAFF
.	TRBV2	TRBJ1-1	.	TGTGCCAGCAGTGTGGACAGCTTTAACACTGAAGCTTTCTTT	CASSVDSFNTEAFF
many	TRBV3-1	TRBJ2-7	TRBD2	TGTGCCAGCAGTCGCGGGGGGCCCGCCTACGAGCAGTACTTC	CASSRGGPAYEQYF
many	TRBV6-1	TRBJ2-2	TRBD2	TGTGCCAGCAGGACTAGCGGCACCGGGGAGCTGTTTTTT	CASRTSGTGELFF
many	TRBV7-2	TRBJ2-7	.	TGTGCCAGCAGCGCCCGAGGTGGAGGGGCCCAGGGCTCCTACGAGCAGTACTTC	CASSARGGGAQGSYEQYF
few	TRBV4-1	TRBJ1-4	.	TGCGCCAGCAGCCAAGACGGGGTGGGGGGGCGAGAAAAACTGTTTTTT	CASSQDGVGGREKLFF
.	TRBV5-1	TRBJ2-7	TRBD1	TGCGCCAGCACCGGGACAGGGTACTACGAGCAGTACTTC	CASTGTGYYEQYF
many	TRBV12-3/TRBV12-4	TRBJ2-1	.	TGTGCCAGCAGTTTAACCGGGGGCCTATCCTACAATGAGCAGTTCTTC	CASSLTGGLSYNEQFF
many	TRBV28	TRBJ1-2	TRBD1	TGTGCCAGCAGTTCGGGACAGGGAGACTATGGCTACACCTTC	CASSSGQGDYGYTF
few	TRBV20-1	TRBJ1-6	.	TGCAGTGCTAGAGAGGAGGGAAGCTCCTATAATTCACCCCTCCACTTT	CSAREEGSSYNSPLHF
many	TRBV7-8	TRBJ1-5	.	TGTGCCAGCAGCTCTGGGTGGAATAGCAATCAGCCCCAGCATTTT	CASSSGWNSNQPQHF
.	TRBV12-3/TRBV12-4	TRBJ2-1	.	TGTGCCAGCGGTACGACTAGTTTCGATGAGCAGTTCTTC	CASGTTSFDEQFF
many	TRBV20-1	TRBJ2-3	.	TGCAGTGCTAGGTCGGGGCCCACAGATACGCAGTATTTT	CSARSGPTDTQYF